The 7 T cell receptor beta chains below come from one sample, sequenced in a study of CD8 T cells in ankylosing spondylitis. TCRdb reprocessed the 5' RACE reads with MiXCR, giving one entry per CDR3 protein. Here the sample spans approximately 35,000 distinct CDR3 sequences, 14% being singletons. The sequencing sample was made of blood. The receptors shown here come from a male donor with ankylosing spondylitis or in good health (not recorded which).

This clonotype was counted a few times. This chain links TRBV10-2 with TRBJ2-1; 16 bases map to TRBD2. The CDR3 contains 16 residues. Trimming at V came to 3 bases and at J to 7 bases, leaving 3 bases not matched to a gene. The germline CDR1 and CDR2 sequences are WSHSY and SAAADI. The CDR3 reads CASSDGTSGRGNEQFF. The CDR3, as DNA: TGCGCCAGCAGTGACGGGACTAGCGGGAGGGGGAATGAGCAGTTCTTC.

The chain recombines TRBV6-6 with TRBJ2-1; a weak D match, TRBD2 (6 bases). CDR3 length equals 15 residues. V dropped 5 bases and J dropped 2 bases, with 13 bases sitting between them. Germline V gene lookup returns CDR1 MNHNY and CDR2 SVGAGI (reference sequence). This CDR3 is CASSKGLETYNEQFF. DNA of the CDR3: TGTGCCAGCAGTAAGGGACTGGAGACCTACAATGAGCAGTTCTTC.

In its sample, this clonotype was seen a few times. CDR3: CASSPLSGKETQYF. The CDR3 nucleotides are TGTGCCAGCAGCCCACTTAGCGGAAAAGAGACCCAGTACTTC. The V gene is TRBV12-3 or TRBV12-4, the J gene TRBJ2-5; D might be TRBD2 (6 bases). The germline V and J ends were trimmed by 6 bases and 3 bases, with 14 bases remaining between them. The CDR3 loop spans 14 amino acids.

V gene TRBV2 combines with J gene TRBJ2-2; TRBD2 aligns across 13 bases. This CDR3 spans 15 amino acids. Germline loops: CDR1 SNHLY, CDR2 FYNNEI. The junction had 6 bases not matched to a gene; V was cut back by 9 bases and J by 5 bases. CDR3 coding DNA: TGTGCCAGAGCGCGGACTAGCGGGGGAACCGGGGAGCTGTTTTTT. This encodes CARARTSGGTGELFF.

This clonotype was seen only a few times. The V gene is TRBV7-2, the J gene TRBJ2-1; 8 bases map to TRBD1. Germline V gene sequence: CDR1 SGHTA, CDR2 FQGNSA. The CDR3 is 15 amino acids. V gave up 3 bases and J gave up 3 bases; unmatched junction bases: 4. CDR3 sequence reads: CASSFDRGGYNEQFF. For the CDR3, the DNA is TGTGCCAGCAGCTTTGACAGGGGAGGCTACAATGAGCAGTTCTTC.

This clonotype was detected only a few times. The chain couples TRBV20-1 to TRBJ2-5; D is perhaps TRBD1 (6 bases). This CDR3 has 14 residues. Trimming took 1 base from V and 0 from J, leaving 9 bases between them. Germline CDR1 reads DFQATT; CDR2 reads SNEGSKA (reference sequence). CDR3 region: CSARAGTHQETQYF. CDR3 bases: TGCAGTGCTAGAGCCGGGACACACCAAGAGACCCAGTACTTC.

The chain carries TRBV7-2 and TRBJ2-3, with 7 bases lining up with TRBD2. Germline CDR1 reads SGHTA; CDR2 reads FQGNSA. The CDR3 covers 14 residues. V lost 5 bases, J lost 4 bases, and 6 bases stayed unmatched. DNA for the CDR3: TGTGCCAGCAGCCCAGGACTAGACGCAGATACGCAGTATTTT. This gives the protein CASSPGLDADTQYF. The complete variable domain, with remaining parts taken from reference TRBV7-2 and TRBJ2-3, reads GAGVSQSPSNKVTEKGKDVELRCDPISGHTALYWYRQSLGQGLEFLIYFQGNSAPDKSGLPSDRFSAERTGGSVSTLTIQRTQQEDSAVYLCASSPGLDADTQYFGPGTRLTVL.